A single sample gave rise to the 2 T cell receptor beta chains below, sequenced in a study of shared clonotypes between healthy human individuals (TCRdb year 2020). Library preparation was by the immunoSEQ multiplex PCR assay. Held by TCRdb, this immuneACCESS table contains in-frame sequences only and omits some clones. Under half of the omission traces to an unresolved V gene where checked; the cause of the rest is unknown. The sample table lists fewer than 1.6 million clones, roughly 98.5% of them with a count of one. The ten largest make up approximately 0.38% of the sample. Sequencing input: naive CD4+ T cells sorted from blood. Taken with the paper, the label for cell subset or site translates to: CD45RA+ positively selected. The source of these receptors is a man under 40 in good health.

This clone was detected once. The rearrangement joins TRBV15 to TRBJ2-7; D possibly corresponds to TRBD2 (6 bases). Looked up from germline, CDR1 is LNHNV and CDR2 is YYDKDF (reference sequence). Trimming cost V 1 base and J 1 base, with 11 bases left between them. The CDR3 sequence is 15 residues long. The CDR3 DNA reads TGTGCCACCAGCAGAGTGGGTAGCGGATCCTACGAGCAGTACTTC. Protein: CATSRVGSGSYEQYF.

J is TRBJ1-5 and V is TRBV7-2; a possible D gene is TRBD1 (6 bases). Trimming left V 5 bases short and J 6 bases short, with 14 bases between. The length of the CDR3 is 14 residues. CDR1 SGHTA and CDR2 FQGNSA come from the germline V gene. Here the CDR3 reads CASSDMTGPQPQHF. In DNA, the CDR3 is TGTGCCAGCAGCGATATGACAGGCCCTCAGCCCCAGCATTTT. Variable domain in full (rest from reference TRBV7-2 and TRBJ1-5): GAGVSQSPSNKVTEKGKDVELRCDPISGHTALYWYRQSLGQGLEFLIYFQGNSAPDKSGLPSDRFSAERTGGSVSTLTIQRTQQEDSAVYLCASSDMTGPQPQHFGDGTRLSIL.